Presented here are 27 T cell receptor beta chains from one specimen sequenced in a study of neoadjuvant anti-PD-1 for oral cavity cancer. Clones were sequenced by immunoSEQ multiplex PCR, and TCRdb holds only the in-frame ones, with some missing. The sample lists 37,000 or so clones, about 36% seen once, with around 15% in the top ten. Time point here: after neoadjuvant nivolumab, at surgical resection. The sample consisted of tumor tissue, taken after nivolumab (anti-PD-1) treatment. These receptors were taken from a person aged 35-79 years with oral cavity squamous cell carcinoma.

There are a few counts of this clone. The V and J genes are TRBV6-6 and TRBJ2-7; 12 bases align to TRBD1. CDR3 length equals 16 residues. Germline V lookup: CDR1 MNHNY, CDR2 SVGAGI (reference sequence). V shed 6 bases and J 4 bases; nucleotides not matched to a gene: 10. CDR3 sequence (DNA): TGTGCCAGCAGCCGGGTAGGGACAGGGGGCAGGTACGAGCAGTACTTC. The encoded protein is CASSRVGTGGRYEQYF.

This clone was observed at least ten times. CDR3 nucleotides: TGCGCCAGCAGCCAAGAAGATACCGGGGGTCGATATGGCTACACCTTC. Residues: CASSQEDTGGRYGYTF. V gene TRBV4-1 combines with J gene TRBJ1-2; the D gene is possibly TRBD1 (5 bases). The germline CDR1 and CDR2 sequences are MGHRA and YSYEKL. CDR3 size: 16 residues. V was cut by 0 bases and J by 5 bases, with 16 bases left in between.

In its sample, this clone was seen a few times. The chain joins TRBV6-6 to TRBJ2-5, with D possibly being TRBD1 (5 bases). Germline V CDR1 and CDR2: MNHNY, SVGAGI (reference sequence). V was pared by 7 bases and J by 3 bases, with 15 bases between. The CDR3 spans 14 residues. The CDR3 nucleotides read TGTGCCAGCAACCCCGCAGGGATAGAAGAGACCCAGTACTTC. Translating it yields CASNPAGIEETQYF.

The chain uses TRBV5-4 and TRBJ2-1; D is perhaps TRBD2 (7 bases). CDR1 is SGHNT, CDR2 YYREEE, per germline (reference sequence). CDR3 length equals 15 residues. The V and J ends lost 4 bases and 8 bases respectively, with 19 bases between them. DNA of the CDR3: TGTGCCAGCAGCCCTGGGGGGGGCGGTGAATATGAGCAGTTCTTC. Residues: CASSPGGGGEYEQFF.

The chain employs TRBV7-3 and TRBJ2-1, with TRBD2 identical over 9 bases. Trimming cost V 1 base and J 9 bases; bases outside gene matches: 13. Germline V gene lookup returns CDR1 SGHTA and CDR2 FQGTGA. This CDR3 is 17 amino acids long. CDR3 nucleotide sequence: TGTGCCAGCAGCTTAAATGCCCTAGCGGGATCTTTAGGTGAGCAGTTCTTC. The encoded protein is CASSLNALAGSLGEQFF.

As DNA, the CDR3 is TGTGCCAGCAGCCCGAACAATGAGCAGTTCTTC. Translating it yields CASSPNNEQFF. The chain couples TRBV11-2 to TRBJ2-1; no clear D. CDR1 is SGHAT, CDR2 FQNNGV, per germline. V lost 5 bases and J 5 bases, leaving 4 bases between the germline ends. The CDR3 extends over 11 amino acids.

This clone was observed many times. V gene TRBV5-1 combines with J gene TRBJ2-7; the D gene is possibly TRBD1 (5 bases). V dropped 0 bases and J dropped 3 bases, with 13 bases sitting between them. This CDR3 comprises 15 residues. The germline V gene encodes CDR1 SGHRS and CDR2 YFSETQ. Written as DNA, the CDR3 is TGCGCCAGCAGCTTGGCGGCCAATAGGGGCTACGAGCAGTACTTC. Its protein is CASSLAANRGYEQYF.

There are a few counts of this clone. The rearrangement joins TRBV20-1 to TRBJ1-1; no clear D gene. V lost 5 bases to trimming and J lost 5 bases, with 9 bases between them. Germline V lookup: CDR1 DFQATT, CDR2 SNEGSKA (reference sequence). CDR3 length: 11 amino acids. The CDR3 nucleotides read TGCAGTGCTCCCCCGGGAACTGAAGCTTTCTTT. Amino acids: CSAPPGTEAFF.

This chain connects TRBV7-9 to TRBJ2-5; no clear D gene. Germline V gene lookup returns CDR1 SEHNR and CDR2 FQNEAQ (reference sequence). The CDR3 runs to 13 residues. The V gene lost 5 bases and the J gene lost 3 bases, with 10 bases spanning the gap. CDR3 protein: CASSERLKETQYF. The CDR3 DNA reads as TGTGCCAGCAGCGAGAGACTCAAAGAGACCCAGTACTTC.

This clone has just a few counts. The CDR3 nucleotides are TGTGCCTGGAGGGGGAAGCGGGGCTACAATGAGCAGTTCTTC. This gives the protein CAWRGKRGYNEQFF. This chain links TRBV30 with TRBJ2-1; 7 bases match TRBD2. The V gene end was trimmed by 3 bases and the J gene end by 3 bases; junction bases not matched to a gene: 5. There are 14 residues in the CDR3. CDR1 GTSNPN and CDR2 SVGIG come from the germline V gene (reference sequence). Looking up the rest from reference TRBV30 and TRBJ2-1 gives the full variable domain: SQTIHQWPATLVQPVGSPLSLECTVEGTSNPNLYWYRQAAGRGLQLLFYSVGIGQISSEVPQNLSASRPQDRQFILSSKKLLLSDSGFYLCAWRGKRGYNEQFFGPGTRLTVL.

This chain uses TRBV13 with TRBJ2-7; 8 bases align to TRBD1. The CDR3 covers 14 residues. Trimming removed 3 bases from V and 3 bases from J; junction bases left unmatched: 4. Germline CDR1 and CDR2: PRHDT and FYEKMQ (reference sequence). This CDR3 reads CASSLGDRNYEQYF. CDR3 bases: TGTGCCAGCAGCTTGGGGGACAGGAACTACGAGCAGTACTTC.

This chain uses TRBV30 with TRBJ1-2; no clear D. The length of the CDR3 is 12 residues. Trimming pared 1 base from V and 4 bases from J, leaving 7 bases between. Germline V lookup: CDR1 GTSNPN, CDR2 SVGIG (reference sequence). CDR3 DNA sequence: TGTGCCTGGAGTGGGGCAGGCTATGGCTACACCTTC. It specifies CAWSGAGYGYTF. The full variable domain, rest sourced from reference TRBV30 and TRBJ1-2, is SQTIHQWPATLVQPVGSPLSLECTVEGTSNPNLYWYRQAAGRGLQLLFYSVGIGQISSEVPQNLSASRPQDRQFILSSKKLLLSDSGFYLCAWSGAGYGYTFGSGTRLTVV.

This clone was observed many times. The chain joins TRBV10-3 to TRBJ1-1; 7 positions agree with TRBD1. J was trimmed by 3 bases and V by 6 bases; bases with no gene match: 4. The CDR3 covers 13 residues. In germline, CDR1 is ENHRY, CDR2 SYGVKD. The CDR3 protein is CAIRAQGDTEAFF. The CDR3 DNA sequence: TGTGCCATCAGAGCGCAGGGGGACACTGAAGCTTTCTTT.

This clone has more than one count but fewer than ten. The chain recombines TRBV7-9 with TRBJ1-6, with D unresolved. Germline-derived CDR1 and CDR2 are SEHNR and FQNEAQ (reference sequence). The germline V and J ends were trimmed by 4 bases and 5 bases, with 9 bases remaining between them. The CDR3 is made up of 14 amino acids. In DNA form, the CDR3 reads TGTGCCAGCAGCTACGGGGTTGATAATTCACCCCTCCACTTT. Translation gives CASSYGVDNSPLHF. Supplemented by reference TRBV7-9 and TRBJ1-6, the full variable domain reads DTGVSQNPRHKITKRGQNVTFRCDPISEHNRLYWYRQTLGQGPEFLTYFQNEAQLEKSRLLSDRFSAERPKGSFSTLEIQRTEQGDSAMYLCASSYGVDNSPLHFGNGTRLTVT.

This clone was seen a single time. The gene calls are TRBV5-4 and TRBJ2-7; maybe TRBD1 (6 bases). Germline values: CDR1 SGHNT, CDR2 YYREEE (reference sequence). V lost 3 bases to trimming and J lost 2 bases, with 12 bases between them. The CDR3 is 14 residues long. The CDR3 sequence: CASSSQGAPYEQYF. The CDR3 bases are TGTGCCAGCAGCTCACAGGGAGCTCCCTACGAGCAGTACTTC.

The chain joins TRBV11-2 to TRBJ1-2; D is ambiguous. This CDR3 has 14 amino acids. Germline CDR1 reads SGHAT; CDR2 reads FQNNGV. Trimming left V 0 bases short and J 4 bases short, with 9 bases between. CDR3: CASSLDRHSYGYTF. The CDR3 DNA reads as TGTGCCAGCAGCTTAGATCGACATTCCTATGGCTACACCTTC.

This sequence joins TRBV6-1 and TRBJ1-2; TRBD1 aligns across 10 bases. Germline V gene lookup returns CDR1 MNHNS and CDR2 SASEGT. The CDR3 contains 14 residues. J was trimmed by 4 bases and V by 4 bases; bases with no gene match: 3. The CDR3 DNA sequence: TGTGCCAGCAGTGGGGACAGGGGAGGCTATGGCTACACCTTC. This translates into CASSGDRGGYGYTF.

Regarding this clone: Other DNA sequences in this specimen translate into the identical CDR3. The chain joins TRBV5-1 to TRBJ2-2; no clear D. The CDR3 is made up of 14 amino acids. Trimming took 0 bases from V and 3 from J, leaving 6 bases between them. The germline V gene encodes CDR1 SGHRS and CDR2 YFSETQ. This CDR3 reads CASSLGSYTGELFF. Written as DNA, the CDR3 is TGCGCCAGCAGCTTGGGGTCCTACACCGGGGAGCTGTTTTTT. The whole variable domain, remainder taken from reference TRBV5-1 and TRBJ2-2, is KAGVTQTPRYLIKTRGQQVTLSCSPISGHRSVSWYQQTPGQGLQFLFEYFSETQRNKGNFPGRFSGRQFSNSRSEMNVSTLELGDSALYLCASSLGSYTGELFFGEGSRLTVL.

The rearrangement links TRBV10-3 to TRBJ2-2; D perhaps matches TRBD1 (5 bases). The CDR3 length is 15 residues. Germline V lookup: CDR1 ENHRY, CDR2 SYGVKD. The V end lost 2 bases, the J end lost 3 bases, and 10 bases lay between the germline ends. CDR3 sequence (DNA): TGTGCCATCAGTGAGGGACAACGGGACACCGGGGAGCTGTTTTTT. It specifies CAISEGQRDTGELFF.

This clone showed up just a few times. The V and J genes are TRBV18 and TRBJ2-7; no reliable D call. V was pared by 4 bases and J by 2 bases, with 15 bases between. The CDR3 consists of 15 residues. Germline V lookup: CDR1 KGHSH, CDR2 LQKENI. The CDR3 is CASSHPASKAYEQYF. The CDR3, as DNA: TGTGCCAGCTCACACCCGGCCAGCAAAGCCTACGAGCAGTACTTC.

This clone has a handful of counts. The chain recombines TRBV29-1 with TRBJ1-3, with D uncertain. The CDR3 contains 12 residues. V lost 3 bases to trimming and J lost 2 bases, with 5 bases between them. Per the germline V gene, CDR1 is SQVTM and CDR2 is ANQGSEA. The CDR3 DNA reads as TGCAGCGTTGAGGTGGCTGGAAACACCATATATTTT. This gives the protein CSVEVAGNTIYF.

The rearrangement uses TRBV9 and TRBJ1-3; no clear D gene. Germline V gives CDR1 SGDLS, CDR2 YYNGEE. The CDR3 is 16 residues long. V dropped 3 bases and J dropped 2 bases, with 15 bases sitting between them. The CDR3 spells CASSGWAGVAGNTIYF. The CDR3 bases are TGTGCCAGCAGCGGGTGGGCTGGGGTTGCTGGAAACACCATATATTTT.

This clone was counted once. CDR3 sequence reads: CASRPGGMAHEQFF. DNA for the CDR3: TGTGCCAGCAGGCCAGGGGGTATGGCCCATGAGCAGTTCTTC. The chain combines TRBV27 with TRBJ2-1, with TRBD1 matching 7 bases. The CDR3 sequence is 14 residues long. Germline V gene sequence: CDR1 MNHEY, CDR2 SMNVEV (reference sequence). Trimming at V came to 6 bases and at J to 8 bases, leaving 10 bases not matched to a gene.

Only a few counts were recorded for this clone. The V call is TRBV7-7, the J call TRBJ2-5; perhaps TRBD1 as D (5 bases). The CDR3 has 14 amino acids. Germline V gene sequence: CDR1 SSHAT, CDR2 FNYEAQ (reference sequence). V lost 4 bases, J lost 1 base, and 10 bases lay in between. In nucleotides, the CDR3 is TGTGCCAGCAGCTCGAAGGGGCTCCAAGAGACCCAGTACTTC. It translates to CASSSKGLQETQYF.

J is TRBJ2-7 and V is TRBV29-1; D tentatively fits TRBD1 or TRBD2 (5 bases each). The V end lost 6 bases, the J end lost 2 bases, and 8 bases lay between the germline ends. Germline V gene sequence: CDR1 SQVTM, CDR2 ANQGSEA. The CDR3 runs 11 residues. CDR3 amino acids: CSVADTYEQYF. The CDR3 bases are TGCAGCGTAGCGGACACCTACGAGCAGTACTTC.

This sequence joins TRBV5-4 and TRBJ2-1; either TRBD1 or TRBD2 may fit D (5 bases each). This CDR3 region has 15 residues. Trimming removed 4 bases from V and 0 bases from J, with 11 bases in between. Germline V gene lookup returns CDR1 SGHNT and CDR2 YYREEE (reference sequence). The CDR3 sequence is CASSRDASSYNEQFF. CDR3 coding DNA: TGTGCCAGCAGCCGGGACGCCAGCTCCTACAATGAGCAGTTCTTC.

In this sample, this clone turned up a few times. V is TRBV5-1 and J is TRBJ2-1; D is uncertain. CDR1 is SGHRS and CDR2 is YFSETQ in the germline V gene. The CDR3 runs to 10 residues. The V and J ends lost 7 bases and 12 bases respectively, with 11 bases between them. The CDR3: CASSGRAQFF. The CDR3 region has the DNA TGCGCCAGCTCCGGGCGAGCGCAGTTCTTC.